The clone carrying this T cell receptor (beta chain) was recorded only once. The data were taken from a study of blood T cell repertoires in COVID-19. TCRdb's copy holds only in-frame clones and misses some; the assay was immunoSEQ multiplex PCR. The sample carries roughly 110,000 clones, more than 80% recorded once. CDR3 size: 15 residues. Germline values: CDR1 MNHNY, CDR2 SVGAGI (reference sequence). V dropped 0 bases and J dropped 5; count of bases not matched to a gene: 6. The sequence came from a woman aged 40 to 50 with acute or convalescent COVID-19. V is TRBV6-6 and J is TRBJ1-2, with 7 bases that match TRBD1. Sequenced material: peripheral blood. The CDR3 sequence: CASSYSTGVGYGYTF. CDR3 nucleotides: TGTGCCAGCAGTTACTCAACAGGGGTTGGGTATGGCTACACCTTC.